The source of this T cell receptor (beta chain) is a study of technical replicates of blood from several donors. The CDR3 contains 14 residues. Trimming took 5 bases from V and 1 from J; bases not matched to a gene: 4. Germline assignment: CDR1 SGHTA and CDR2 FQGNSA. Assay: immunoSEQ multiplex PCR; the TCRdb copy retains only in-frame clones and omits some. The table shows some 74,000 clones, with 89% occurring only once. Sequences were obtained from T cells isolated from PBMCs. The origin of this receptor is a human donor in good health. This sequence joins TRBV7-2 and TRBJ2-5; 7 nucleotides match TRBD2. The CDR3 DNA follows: TGTGCCAGCAGCATTCCTAGCGGCCAAGAGACCCAGTACTTC. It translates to CASSIPSGQETQYF.